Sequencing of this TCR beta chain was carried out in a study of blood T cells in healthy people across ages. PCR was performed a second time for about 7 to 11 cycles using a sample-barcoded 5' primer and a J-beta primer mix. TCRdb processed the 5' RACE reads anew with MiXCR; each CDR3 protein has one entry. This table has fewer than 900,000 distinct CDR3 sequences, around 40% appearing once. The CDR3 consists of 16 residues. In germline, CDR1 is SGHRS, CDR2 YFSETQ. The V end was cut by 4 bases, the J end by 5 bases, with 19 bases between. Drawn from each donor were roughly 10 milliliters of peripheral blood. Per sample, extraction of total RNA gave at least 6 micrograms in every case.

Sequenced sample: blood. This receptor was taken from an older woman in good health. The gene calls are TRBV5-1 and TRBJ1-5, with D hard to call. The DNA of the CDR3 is TGCGCCAGCAGCCCGTCCCACGCTGGGGAGGATCAGCCCCAGCATTTT. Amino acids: CASSPSHAGEDQPQHF.